Listed here are 20 T cell receptor beta chains from one sample, sequenced in a study of T cell responses to AZD1222 COVID-19 vaccine. Sequencing used immunoSEQ multiplex PCR; TCRdb keeps in-frame clones, though not all of them. The profile covers some 120,000 clones, with over 75% appearing a single time and roughly 1.6% taken by the ten largest. This specimen consisted of peripheral blood, obtained on day 0 of AZD1222 vaccination. The receptor source for this set is an adult in good health.

V and J are TRBV11-2 and TRBJ1-2; a possible D gene is TRBD1 (5 bases). Germline lookup yields CDR1 SGHAT and CDR2 FQNNGV. The V end lost 5 bases, the J end lost 3 bases, and 10 bases lay between the germline ends. CDR3 size: 13 residues. CDR3 nucleotides: TGTGCCAGCAGCCCCGGGACCTACTATGGCTACACCTTC. The encoded protein is CASSPGTYYGYTF.

The CDR3 sequence is CASSLGTRGEQYF. CDR3 bases: TGTGCCAGCAGCTTGGGGACACGGGGAGAGCAGTACTTC. The rearrangement uses TRBV7-3 and TRBJ2-7; a possible D gene is TRBD1 (6 bases). The germline V gene has CDR1 SGHTA and CDR2 FQGTGA. V was trimmed by 3 bases and J by 7 bases, leaving 13 bases between them. This CDR3 spans 13 amino acids.

V gene TRBV5-6 combines with J gene TRBJ2-1; 7 nucleotides match TRBD1. The V and J ends lost 4 bases and 8 bases, in that order; junction bases with no gene match: 6. This CDR3 spans 13 amino acids. Germline CDR1 and CDR2: SGHDT and YYEEEE. The CDR3 DNA reads TGTGCCAGCAGCCCCGACAGGGTCCATGAGCAGTTCTTC. Translating gives CASSPDRVHEQFF.

The chain couples TRBV18 to TRBJ1-2, with a tentative D call TRBD1 (6 bases). Germline values: CDR1 KGHSH, CDR2 LQKENI. V lost 6 bases to trimming and J lost 4 bases, with 24 bases between them. The CDR3 is 17 amino acids. The CDR3 is CASSLETGRAGAYGYTF. The CDR3 DNA reads TGTGCCAGCTCCCTAGAAACCGGTCGGGCAGGGGCCTATGGCTACACCTTC.

The J gene is TRBJ1-2, the V gene TRBV29-1; 9 bases map to TRBD1. This CDR3 spans 13 amino acids. The germline V gene encodes CDR1 SQVTM and CDR2 ANQGSEA. V lost 2 bases, J lost 6 bases, and 4 bases stayed unmatched. CDR3 nucleotide sequence: TGCAGCGTTGAAACCGGGACAGGGAATGGCTACACCTTC. Translated, it gives CSVETGTGNGYTF.

With respect to this clone: A read error may account for a junction end that differs from germline. The chain uses TRBV7-7 and TRBJ2-3; 8 nucleotides match TRBD1. The CDR3 has 17 amino acids. The germline gives CDR1 SSHAT, CDR2 FNYEAQ (reference sequence). The CDR3 DNA reads TGTGCTAGCAGCTTAGCGGCCGGGACAGGTGTTGGAGATACGCAGTATTTT. Its translation is CASSLAAGTGVGDTQYF. Complete variable domain (other parts from reference TRBV7-7 and TRBJ2-3): GAGVSQSPRYKVTKRGQDVTLRCDPISSHATLYWYQQALGQGPEFLTYFNYEAQPDKSGLPSDRFSAERPEGSISTLTIQRTEQRDSAMYRCASSLAAGTGVGDTQYFGPGTRLTVL.

The chain employs TRBV24-1 and TRBJ2-5, with 7 bases that match TRBD2. CDR3 size: 16 residues. Trimming removed 4 bases from V and 0 bases from J; junction bases left unmatched: 7. Germline V gives CDR1 KGHDR, CDR2 SFDVKD. The DNA of the CDR3 is TGTGCCACCAGTGAGGGGGGGTTCGACAACCAAGAGACCCAGTACTTC. Translation: CATSEGGFDNQETQYF.

The rearrangement uses TRBV7-9 and TRBJ1-6; D possibly corresponds to TRBD1 (5 bases). V was clipped by 5 bases and J by 5 bases, with 13 bases between them. Germline V gives CDR1 SEHNR, CDR2 FQNEAQ (reference sequence). The CDR3 has 15 residues. Here the CDR3 reads CASSKSGHDNSPLHF. In DNA form, the CDR3 reads TGTGCCAGCAGCAAATCAGGGCACGATAATTCACCCCTCCACTTT.

This chain joins TRBV7-8 and TRBJ2-5; 10 positions agree with TRBD1. The V segment lost 4 bases and the J segment 5 bases; nucleotides outside the gene matches: 10. Germline CDR1 reads SGHVS; CDR2 reads FQNEAQ. The CDR3 is 16 residues long. CDR3 loop: CASSYGPGTGVETQYF. The CDR3 DNA reads as TGTGCCAGCAGCTACGGACCAGGGACAGGGGTTGAGACCCAGTACTTC.

The chain uses TRBV6-1 and TRBJ2-4; TRBD1 matches at 11 bases. V shed 3 bases and J 9 bases; nucleotides not matched to a gene: 7. The CDR3 consists of 15 residues. Germline CDR1 and CDR2: MNHNS and SASEGT. CDR3 in amino acids: CASSEPGQGVVIQYF. The CDR3 nucleotides read TGTGCCAGCAGTGAGCCGGGACAGGGGGTGGTCATTCAGTACTTC.

This clone was seen more than once but under ten times. The chain joins TRBV12-5 to TRBJ2-5; possible D gene TRBD1, 6 bases. V was trimmed by 5 bases and J by 5 bases, leaving 12 bases between them. The germline V gene has CDR1 LGHNT and CDR2 FRNRAP. This CDR3 comprises 13 residues. The CDR3 DNA sequence: TGTGCTAGTGGTGGGGACACGGTGGAGACCCAGTACTTC. Protein: CASGGDTVETQYF.

The chain employs TRBV11-2 and TRBJ1-1; D is undetermined. CDR1 and CDR2 (germline): SGHAT, FQNNGV. The V end was cut by 0 bases, the J end by 3 bases, with 8 bases between. This CDR3 region has 14 residues. CDR3 nucleotide sequence: TGTGCCAGCAGCTTAGATCAAAGGGACACTGAAGCTTTCTTT. This sequence encodes CASSLDQRDTEAFF.

The chain employs TRBV9 and TRBJ2-3; 11 nucleotides line up with TRBD2. CDR1 is SGDLS, CDR2 YYNGEE, per germline. V trimming: 4 bases; J trimming: 2 bases; junction bases outside the gene matches: 6. The CDR3 loop spans 16 amino acids. DNA for the CDR3: TGTGCCAGCAGCTATGGGACTAGCGGACCCACAGATACGCAGTATTTT. It encodes CASSYGTSGPTDTQYF.

The chain carries TRBV11-3 and TRBJ2-4; TRBD1 matches at 7 bases. Germline assignment: CDR1 SGHNT and CDR2 YENEEA. CDR3 length: 13 amino acids. After removal of 8 bases from V and 7 bases from J, the junction contained 8 bases not matched to a gene. The CDR3 DNA reads TGTGCCAGCTCTAATGACAGGGCCAACATTCAGTACTTC. It encodes CASSNDRANIQYF.

The chain is built from TRBV4-2 and TRBJ1-4, with D unclear. This CDR3 spans 18 amino acids. Trimming shortened V by 4 bases and J by 0 bases, and 18 bases separated the two germline ends. CDR1 is LGHNA, CDR2 YNFKEQ, per germline. The CDR3 nucleotides read TGTGCCAGCAGCCCTACCTCCGGACCGATAGCAACTAATGAAAAACTGTTTTTT. This encodes CASSPTSGPIATNEKLFF.

This chain uses TRBV30 with TRBJ1-3; D gene uncertain. Trimming took off 3 bases at V and 3 bases at J, with 15 bases between the two ends. This CDR3 has 15 amino acids. The V gene's germline CDR1 is GTSNPN and CDR2 SVGIG (reference sequence). As DNA, the CDR3 is TGTGCCTGGAGCCCGGACTTCGGACTTGGAAACACCATATATTTT. As protein: CAWSPDFGLGNTIYF. The complete variable domain, with remaining parts taken from reference TRBV30 and TRBJ1-3, reads SQTIHQWPATLVQPVGSPLSLECTVEGTSNPNLYWYRQAAGRGLQLLFYSVGIGQISSEVPQNLSASRPQDRQFILSSKKLLLSDSGFYLCAWSPDFGLGNTIYFGEGSWLTVV.

This sequence joins TRBV5-5 and TRBJ2-7, with a possible D match to TRBD2 (5 bases). CDR1 is SGHKS, CDR2 YYEKEE, per germline (reference sequence). The V end was cut by 0 bases, the J end by 7 bases, with 17 bases between. CDR3 length: 15 residues. The CDR3 nucleotides are TGTGCCAGCAGCTTGGTTTACGGGCCGGGGTGGGAGCAGTACTTC. Its protein product is CASSLVYGPGWEQYF. Full variable domain (outside the CDR3, taken from reference TRBV5-5 and TRBJ2-7): DAGVTQSPTHLIKTRGQQVTLRCSPISGHKSVSWYQQVLGQGPQFIFQYYEKEERGRGNFPDRFSARQFPNYSSELNVNALLLGDSALYLCASSLVYGPGWEQYFGPGTRLTVT.

This chain joins TRBV6-6 and TRBJ1-1; TRBD1 matches 7 bases. Germline-derived CDR1 and CDR2 are MNHNY and SVGAGI (reference sequence). The CDR3 loop spans 11 amino acids. Trimming cost V 6 bases and J 9 bases; bases outside gene matches: 4. CDR3 bases: TGTGCCAGCAGCCCGGGACAGAAAGCTTTCTTT. Its translation is CASSPGQKAFF.

V usage is TRBV7-9 and J usage is TRBJ2-5; D is unclear. This CDR3 region has 11 residues. The germline V gene has CDR1 SEHNR and CDR2 FQNEAQ (reference sequence). With 4 bases removed from V and 4 bases from J, the gap between germline ends came to 4 bases. Here the CDR3 reads CASSSSETQYF. Written as DNA, the CDR3 is TGTGCCAGCAGCTCATCAGAGACCCAGTACTTC. Full variable domain (missing parts from reference TRBV7-9 and TRBJ2-5): DTGVSQNPRHKITKRGQNVTFRCDPISEHNRLYWYRQTLGQGPEFLTYFQNEAQLEKSRLLSDRFSAERPKGSFSTLEIQRTEQGDSAMYLCASSSSETQYFGPGTRLLVL.

The chain uses TRBV7-3 and TRBJ2-2, with 7 bases fitting TRBD1. There are 14 residues in the CDR3. Trimming took 2 bases from V and 4 from J; bases not matched to a gene: 1. The germline gives CDR1 SGHTA, CDR2 FQGTGA. The CDR3 region is CASSLAGGTGELFF. The DNA for the CDR3 is TGTGCCAGCAGCTTAGCAGGGGGCACCGGGGAGCTGTTTTTT.